This paragraph reports one TCR beta chain. Its antigen is undetermined. Germline CDR1 is SEHNR and CDR2 is FQNEAQ (reference sequence). CDR3 length: 16 residues. The V end was cut by 11 bases, the J end by 0 bases, with 17 bases between. These data originate in a study of shared clonotypes between healthy human individuals. Background on the study: A donor's plate count was three for CD4 naive and three for CD4 memory; CD8 naive had two and CD8 memory one. Broader study findings: It was observed that 4% to 6% of naive CD4 clonotypes were shared across several donors. Read depth was anticipated to influence clonotype sharing among donors.

Donors included only healthy HIV-negative adults lacking recent acute infections or vaccinations. The method was immunoSEQ multiplex PCR; TCRdb's version includes in-frame clones alone and lacks a portion of them. The sample has 230,000 or so clones, 65% seen once. The sequence was collected from a man aged 25 to 45 in good health. The chain combines TRBV7-9 with TRBJ2-6, with a weak D call TRBD2 (6 bases). What was sequenced was memory CD4+ T cells sorted from blood. Subset noted: CD45RA-negative fraction. The CDR3 DNA reads TGTGCCCCCCAGAGGTGGGACTTCTCTGGGGCCAACGTCCTGACTTTC. Amino acids: CAPQRWDFSGANVLTF.